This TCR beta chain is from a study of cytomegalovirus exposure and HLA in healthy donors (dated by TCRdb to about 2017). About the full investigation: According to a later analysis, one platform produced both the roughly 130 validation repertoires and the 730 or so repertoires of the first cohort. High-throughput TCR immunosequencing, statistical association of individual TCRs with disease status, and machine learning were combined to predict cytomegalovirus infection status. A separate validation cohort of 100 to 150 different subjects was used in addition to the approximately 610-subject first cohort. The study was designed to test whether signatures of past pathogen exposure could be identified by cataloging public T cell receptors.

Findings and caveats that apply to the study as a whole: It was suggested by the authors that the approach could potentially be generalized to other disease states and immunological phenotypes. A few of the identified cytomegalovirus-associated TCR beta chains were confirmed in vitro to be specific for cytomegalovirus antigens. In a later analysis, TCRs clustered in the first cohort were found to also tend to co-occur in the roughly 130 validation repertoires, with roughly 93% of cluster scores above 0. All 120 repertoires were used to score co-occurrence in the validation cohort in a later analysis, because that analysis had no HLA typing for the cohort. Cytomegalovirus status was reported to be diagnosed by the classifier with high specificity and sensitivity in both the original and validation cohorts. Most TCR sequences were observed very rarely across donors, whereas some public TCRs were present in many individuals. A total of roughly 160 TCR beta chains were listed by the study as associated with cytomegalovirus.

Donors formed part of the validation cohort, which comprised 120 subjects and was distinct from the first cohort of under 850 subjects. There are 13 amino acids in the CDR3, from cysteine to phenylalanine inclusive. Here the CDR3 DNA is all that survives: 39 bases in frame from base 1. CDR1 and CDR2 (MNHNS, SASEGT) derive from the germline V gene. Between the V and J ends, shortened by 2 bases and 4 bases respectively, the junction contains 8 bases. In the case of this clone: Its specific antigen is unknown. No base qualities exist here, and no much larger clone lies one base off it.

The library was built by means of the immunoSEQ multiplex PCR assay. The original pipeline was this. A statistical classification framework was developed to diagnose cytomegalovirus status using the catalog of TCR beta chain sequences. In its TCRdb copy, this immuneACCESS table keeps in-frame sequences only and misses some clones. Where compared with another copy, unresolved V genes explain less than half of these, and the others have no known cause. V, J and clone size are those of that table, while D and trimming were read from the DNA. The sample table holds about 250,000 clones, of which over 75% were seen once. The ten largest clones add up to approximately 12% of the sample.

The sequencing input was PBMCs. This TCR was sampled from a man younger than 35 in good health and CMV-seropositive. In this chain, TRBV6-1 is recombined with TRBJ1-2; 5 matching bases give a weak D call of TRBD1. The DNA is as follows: TGTGCCAGCAGTGAAACAGGAACCTATGGCTACACCTTC. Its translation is CASSETGTYGYTF.